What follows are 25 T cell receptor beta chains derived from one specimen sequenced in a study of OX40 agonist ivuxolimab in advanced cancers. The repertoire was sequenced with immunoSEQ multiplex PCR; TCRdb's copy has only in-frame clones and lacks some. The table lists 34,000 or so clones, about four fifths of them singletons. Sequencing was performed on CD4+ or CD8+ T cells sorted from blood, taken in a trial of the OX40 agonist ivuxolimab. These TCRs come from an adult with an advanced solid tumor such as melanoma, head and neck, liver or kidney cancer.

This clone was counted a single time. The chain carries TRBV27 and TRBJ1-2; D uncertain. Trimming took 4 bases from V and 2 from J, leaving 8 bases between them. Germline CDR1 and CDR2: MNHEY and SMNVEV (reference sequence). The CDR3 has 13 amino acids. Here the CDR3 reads CASSSGRNYGYTF. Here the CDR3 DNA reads TGTGCCAGCAGTTCCGGGAGAAACTATGGCTACACCTTC.

The CDR3 bases are TGCGCCAGCAGCCAAACCACCGTGAACACTGAAGCTTTCTTT. It codes for CASSQTTVNTEAFF. This rearrangement joins TRBV5-1 to TRBJ1-1, with D unclear. The germline gives CDR1 SGHRS, CDR2 YFSETQ. Trimming removed 4 bases from V and 0 bases from J, with 10 bases in between. The CDR3 spans 14 residues.

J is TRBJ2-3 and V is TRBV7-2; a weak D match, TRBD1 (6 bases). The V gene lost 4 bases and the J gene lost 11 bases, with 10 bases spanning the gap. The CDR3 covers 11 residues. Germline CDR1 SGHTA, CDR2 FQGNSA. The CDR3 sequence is CASSSDSLQYF. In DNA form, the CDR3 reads TGTGCCAGCAGCTCGGACAGCCTGCAGTATTTT.

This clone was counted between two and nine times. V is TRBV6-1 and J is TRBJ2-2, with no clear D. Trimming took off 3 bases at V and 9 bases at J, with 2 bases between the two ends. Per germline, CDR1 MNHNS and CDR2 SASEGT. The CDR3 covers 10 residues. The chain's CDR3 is CASSDRELFF. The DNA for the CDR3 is TGTGCCAGCAGTGATAGGGAGCTGTTTTTT.

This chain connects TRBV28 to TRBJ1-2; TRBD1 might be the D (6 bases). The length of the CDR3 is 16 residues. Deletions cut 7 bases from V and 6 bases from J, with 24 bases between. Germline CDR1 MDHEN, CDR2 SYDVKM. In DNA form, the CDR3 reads TGTGCCAGCAACCTAGGGGGGGCGCTCGGGCGAAATGGCTACACCTTC. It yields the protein CASNLGGALGRNGYTF.

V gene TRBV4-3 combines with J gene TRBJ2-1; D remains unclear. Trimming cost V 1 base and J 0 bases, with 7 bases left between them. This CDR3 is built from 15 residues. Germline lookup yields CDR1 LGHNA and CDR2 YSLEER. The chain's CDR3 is CASSQGASSYNEQFF. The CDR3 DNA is TGCGCCAGCAGCCAAGGAGCAAGCTCCTACAATGAGCAGTTCTTC.

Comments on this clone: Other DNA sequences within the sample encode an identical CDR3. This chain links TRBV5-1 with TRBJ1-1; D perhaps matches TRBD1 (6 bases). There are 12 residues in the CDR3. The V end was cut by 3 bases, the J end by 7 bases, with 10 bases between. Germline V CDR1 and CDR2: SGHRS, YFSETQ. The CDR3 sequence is CASSYGQSEAFF. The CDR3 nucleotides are TGCGCCAGCAGCTACGGACAGAGTGAAGCTTTCTTT.

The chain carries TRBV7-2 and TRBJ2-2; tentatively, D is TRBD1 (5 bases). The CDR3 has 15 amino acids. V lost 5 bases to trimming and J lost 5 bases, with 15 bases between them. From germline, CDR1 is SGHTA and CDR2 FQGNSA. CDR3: CASSLGRVPTGELFF. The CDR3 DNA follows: TGTGCCAGCAGCCTCGGCAGGGTGCCGACCGGGGAGCTGTTTTTT.

CDR3 DNA sequence: TGTGCCAGCTCGCTTGGGGTGGTCAGCTCCTACGAGCAGTACTTC. Protein product: CASSLGVVSSYEQYF. The chain couples TRBV2 to TRBJ2-7, with D unclear. V was pared by 8 bases and J by 0 bases, with 17 bases between. The CDR3 consists of 15 residues. The germline gives CDR1 SNHLY, CDR2 FYNNEI.

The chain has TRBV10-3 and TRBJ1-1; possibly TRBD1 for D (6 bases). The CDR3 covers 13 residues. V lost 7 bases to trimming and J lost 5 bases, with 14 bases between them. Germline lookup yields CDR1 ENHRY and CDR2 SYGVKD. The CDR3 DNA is TGTGCCATCAAGAAAGGGGGGGAGACTGAAGCTTTCTTT. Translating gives CAIKKGGETEAFF.

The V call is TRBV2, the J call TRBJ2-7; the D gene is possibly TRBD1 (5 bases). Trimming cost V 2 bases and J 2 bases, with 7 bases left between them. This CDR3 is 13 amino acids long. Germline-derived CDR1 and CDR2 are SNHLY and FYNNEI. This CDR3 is CASSEIRAYEQYF. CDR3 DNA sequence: TGTGCCAGCAGTGAAATCAGGGCCTACGAGCAGTACTTC.

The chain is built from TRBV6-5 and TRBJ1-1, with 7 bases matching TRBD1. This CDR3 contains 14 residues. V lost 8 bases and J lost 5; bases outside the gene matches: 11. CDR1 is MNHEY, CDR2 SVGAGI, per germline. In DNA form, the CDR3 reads TGTGCCAGCTGGCGACAGGGAGGATGGACTGAAGCTTTCTTT. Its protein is CASWRQGGWTEAFF.

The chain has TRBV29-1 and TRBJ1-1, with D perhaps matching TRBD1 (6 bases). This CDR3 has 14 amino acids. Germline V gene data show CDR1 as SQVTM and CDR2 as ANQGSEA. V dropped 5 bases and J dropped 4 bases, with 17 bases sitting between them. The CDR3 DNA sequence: TGCAGCGTTCAAGGGGGGGGAAGGGGCACTGAAGCTTTCTTT. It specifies CSVQGGGRGTEAFF.

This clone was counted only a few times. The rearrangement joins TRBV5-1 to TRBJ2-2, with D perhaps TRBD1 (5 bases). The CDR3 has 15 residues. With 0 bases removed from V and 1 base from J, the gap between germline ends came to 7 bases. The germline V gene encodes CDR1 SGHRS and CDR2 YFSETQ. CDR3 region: CASSLVGQNTGELFF. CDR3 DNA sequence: TGCGCCAGCAGCTTGGTTGGACAGAACACCGGGGAGCTGTTTTTT.

The CDR3 bases are TGTGCCAGCAGCCCCTATGACGGAAATGAAAAACTGTTTTTT. Its translation: CASSPYDGNEKLFF. The chain links TRBV7-9 to TRBJ1-4; D uncertain. From germline, CDR1 is SEHNR and CDR2 FQNEAQ (reference sequence). Trimming pared 5 bases from V and 5 bases from J, leaving 12 bases between. This CDR3 has 14 residues.

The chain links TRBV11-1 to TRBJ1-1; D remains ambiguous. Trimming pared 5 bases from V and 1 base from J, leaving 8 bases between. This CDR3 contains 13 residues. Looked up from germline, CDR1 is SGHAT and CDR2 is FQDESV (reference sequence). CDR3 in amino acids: CASSANRNTEAFF. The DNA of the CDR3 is TGTGCCAGCAGCGCAAACAGGAACACTGAAGCTTTCTTT.

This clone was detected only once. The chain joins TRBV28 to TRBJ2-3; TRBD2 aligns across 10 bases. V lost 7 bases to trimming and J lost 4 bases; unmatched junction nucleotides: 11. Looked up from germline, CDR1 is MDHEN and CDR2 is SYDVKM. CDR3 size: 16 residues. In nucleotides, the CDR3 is TGTGCCAGCACCCCGCGGGGACTAGCGATAGCAGATACGCAGTATTTT. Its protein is CASTPRGLAIADTQYF.

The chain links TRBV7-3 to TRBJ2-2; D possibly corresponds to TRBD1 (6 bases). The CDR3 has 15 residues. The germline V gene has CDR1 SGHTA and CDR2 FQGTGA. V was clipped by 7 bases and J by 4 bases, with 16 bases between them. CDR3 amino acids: CASTPGGQITGELFF. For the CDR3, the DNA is TGTGCCAGCACCCCTGGAGGACAGATCACCGGGGAGCTGTTTTTT.

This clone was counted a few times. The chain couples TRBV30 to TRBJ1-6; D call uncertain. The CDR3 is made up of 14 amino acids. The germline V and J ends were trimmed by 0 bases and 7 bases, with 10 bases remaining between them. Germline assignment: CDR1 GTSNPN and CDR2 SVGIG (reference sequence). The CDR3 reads CAWSVRGSNSPLHF. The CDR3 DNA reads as TGTGCCTGGAGTGTCCGGGGTTCCAATTCACCCCTCCACTTT. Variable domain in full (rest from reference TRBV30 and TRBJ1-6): SQTIHQWPATLVQPVGSPLSLECTVEGTSNPNLYWYRQAAGRGLQLLFYSVGIGQISSEVPQNLSASRPQDRQFILSSKKLLLSDSGFYLCAWSVRGSNSPLHFGNGTRLTVT.

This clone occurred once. DNA of the CDR3: TGTGCCAGCACCTGTAGCGGGAAGGAGACCCAGTACTTC. This sequence encodes CASTCSGKETQYF. J is TRBJ2-5 and V is TRBV12-1; no check of the table's D call, TRBD2, against the DNA was made. TRBV12-1 is a pseudogene segment. The length of the CDR3 is 13 residues.

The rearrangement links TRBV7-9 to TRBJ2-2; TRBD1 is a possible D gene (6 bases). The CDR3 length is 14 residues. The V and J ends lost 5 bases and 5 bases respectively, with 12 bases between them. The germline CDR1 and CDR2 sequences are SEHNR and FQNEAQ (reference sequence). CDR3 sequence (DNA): TGTGCCAGCAGCCCCGGACAGACTACCGGGGAGCTGTTTTTT. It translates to CASSPGQTTGELFF. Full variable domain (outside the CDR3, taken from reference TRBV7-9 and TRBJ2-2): DTGVSQNPRHKITKRGQNVTFRCDPISEHNRLYWYRQTLGQGPEFLTYFQNEAQLEKSRLLSDRFSAERPKGSFSTLEIQRTEQGDSAMYLCASSPGQTTGELFFGEGSRLTVL.

In DNA, the CDR3 is TGTGCCAGCAGGAGGACTAGCGCAGAAGTGCAGTTCTTC. Protein: CASRRTSAEVQFF. The chain recombines TRBV6-5 with TRBJ2-1; 9 bases match TRBD2. With 6 bases clipped from V and 12 bases from J, the junction kept 9 bases outside the gene matches. CDR1 and CDR2 (germline): MNHEY, SVGAGI. The length of the CDR3 is 13 residues.

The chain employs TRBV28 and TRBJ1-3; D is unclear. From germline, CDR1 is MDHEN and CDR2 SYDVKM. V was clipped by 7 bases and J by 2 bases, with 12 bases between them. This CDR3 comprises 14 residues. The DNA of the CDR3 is TGTGCCAGCATGGAACCCGGGGCTGGAAACACCATATATTTT. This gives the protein CASMEPGAGNTIYF.

The CDR3 loop reads CASSRYRVAEAFF. CDR3 in DNA: TGTGCCAGCAGCAGATACAGGGTCGCTGAAGCTTTCTTT. The chain combines TRBV5-6 with TRBJ1-1, with D possibly being TRBD1 (6 bases). Germline-derived CDR1 and CDR2 are SGHDT and YYEEEE. The ends were cut back, 4 bases at V and 6 bases at J, with 13 bases in the middle. CDR3 length: 13 residues.

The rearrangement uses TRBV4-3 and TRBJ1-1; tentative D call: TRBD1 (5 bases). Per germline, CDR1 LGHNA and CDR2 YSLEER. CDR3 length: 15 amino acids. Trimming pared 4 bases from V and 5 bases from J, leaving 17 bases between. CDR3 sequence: CASSPDPQGGTEAFF. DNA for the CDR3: TGCGCCAGCAGCCCCGACCCCCAGGGTGGAACTGAAGCTTTCTTT.